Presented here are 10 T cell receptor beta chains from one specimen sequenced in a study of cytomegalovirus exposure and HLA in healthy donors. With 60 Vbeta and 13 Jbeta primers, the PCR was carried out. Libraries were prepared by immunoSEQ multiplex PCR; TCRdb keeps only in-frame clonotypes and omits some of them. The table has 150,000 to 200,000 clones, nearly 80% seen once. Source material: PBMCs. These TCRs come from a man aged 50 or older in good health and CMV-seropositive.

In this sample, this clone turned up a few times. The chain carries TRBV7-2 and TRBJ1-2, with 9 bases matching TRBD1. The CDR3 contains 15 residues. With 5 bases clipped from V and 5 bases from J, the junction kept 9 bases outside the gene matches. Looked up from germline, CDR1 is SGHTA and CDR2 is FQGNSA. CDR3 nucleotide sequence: TGTGCCAGCAGCGCTACCACCGGACAGGGGTATGGCTACACCTTC. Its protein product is CASSATTGQGYGYTF.

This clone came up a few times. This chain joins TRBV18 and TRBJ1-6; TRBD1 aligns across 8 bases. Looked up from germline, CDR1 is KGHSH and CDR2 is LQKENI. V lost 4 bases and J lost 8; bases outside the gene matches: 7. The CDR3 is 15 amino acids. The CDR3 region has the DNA TGTGCCAGCTCACGGGAACAGGGGGGGGATTCACCCCTCCACTTT. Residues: CASSREQGGDSPLHF.

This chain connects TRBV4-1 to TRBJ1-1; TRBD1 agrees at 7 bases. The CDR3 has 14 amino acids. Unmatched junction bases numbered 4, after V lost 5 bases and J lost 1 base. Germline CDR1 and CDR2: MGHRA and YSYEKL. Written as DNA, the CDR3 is TGCGCCAGCAGCGCGGGACAGACGAACACTGAAGCTTTCTTT. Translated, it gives CASSAGQTNTEAFF.

The chain's CDR3 is CASSSTGTAYEQYF. CDR3 nucleotides: TGCGCCAGCAGCTCGACCGGGACAGCCTACGAGCAGTACTTC. The J gene is TRBJ2-7, the V gene TRBV5-1, with TRBD1 matching 7 bases. V trimming: 3 bases; J trimming: 2 bases; junction bases outside the gene matches: 5. This CDR3 is built from 14 residues. Germline lookup yields CDR1 SGHRS and CDR2 YFSETQ.

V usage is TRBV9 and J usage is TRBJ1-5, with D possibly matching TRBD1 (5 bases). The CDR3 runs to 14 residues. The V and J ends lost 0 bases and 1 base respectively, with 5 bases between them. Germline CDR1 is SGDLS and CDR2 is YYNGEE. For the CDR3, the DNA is TGTGCCAGCAGCGTAGGACAGAGCAATCAGCCCCAGCATTTT. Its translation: CASSVGQSNQPQHF.

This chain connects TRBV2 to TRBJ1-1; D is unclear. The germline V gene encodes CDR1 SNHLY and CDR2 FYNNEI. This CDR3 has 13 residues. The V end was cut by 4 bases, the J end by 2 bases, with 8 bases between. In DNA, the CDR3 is TGTGCCAGCAGTGTGGCCCGAAACACTGAAGCTTTCTTT. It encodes CASSVARNTEAFF. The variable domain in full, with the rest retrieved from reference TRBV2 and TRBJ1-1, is EPEVTQTPSHQVTQMGQEVILRCVPISNHLYFYWYRQILGQKVEFLVSFYNNEISEKSEIFDDQFSVERPDGSNFTLKIRSTKLEDSAMYFCASSVARNTEAFFGQGTRLTVV.

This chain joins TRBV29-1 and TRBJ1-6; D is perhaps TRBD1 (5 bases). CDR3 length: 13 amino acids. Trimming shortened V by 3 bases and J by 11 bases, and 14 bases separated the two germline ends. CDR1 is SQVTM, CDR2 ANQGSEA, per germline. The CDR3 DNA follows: TGCAGCGTTGAGCATCCCCGGGGGACACCCCTCCACTTT. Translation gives CSVEHPRGTPLHF. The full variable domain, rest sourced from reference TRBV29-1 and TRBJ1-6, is SAVISQKPSRDICQRGTSLTIQCQVDSQVTMMFWYRQQPGQSLTLIATANQGSEATYESGFVIDKFPISRPNLTFSTLTVSNMSPEDSSIYLCSVEHPRGTPLHFGNGTRLTVT.

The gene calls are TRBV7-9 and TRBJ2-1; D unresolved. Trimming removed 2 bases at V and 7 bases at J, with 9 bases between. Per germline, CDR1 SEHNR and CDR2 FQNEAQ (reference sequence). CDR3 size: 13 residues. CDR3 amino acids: CASSLTDRNEQFF. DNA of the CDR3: TGTGCCAGCAGCTTAACCGATCGGAATGAGCAGTTCTTC.

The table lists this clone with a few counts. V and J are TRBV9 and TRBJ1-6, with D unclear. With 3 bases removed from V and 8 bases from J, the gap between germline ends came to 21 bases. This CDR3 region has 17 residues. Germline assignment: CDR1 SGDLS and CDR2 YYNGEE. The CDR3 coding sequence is TGTGCCAGCAGCGGGCGGGCCGGGCCTACTAGGGATTCACCCCTCCACTTT. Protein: CASSGRAGPTRDSPLHF.

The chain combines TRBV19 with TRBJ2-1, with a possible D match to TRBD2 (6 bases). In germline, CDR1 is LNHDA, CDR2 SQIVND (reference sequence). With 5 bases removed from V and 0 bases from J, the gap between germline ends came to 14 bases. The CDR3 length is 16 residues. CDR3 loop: CASSPAGGASYNEQFF. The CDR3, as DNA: TGTGCCAGTAGTCCGGCAGGAGGGGCCTCCTACAATGAGCAGTTCTTC. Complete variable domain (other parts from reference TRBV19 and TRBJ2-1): DGGITQSPKYLFRKEGQNVTLSCEQNLNHDAMYWYRQDPGQGLRLIYYSQIVNDFQKGDIAEGYSVSREKKESFPLTVTSAQKNPTAFYLCASSPAGGASYNEQFFGPGTRLTVL.